This TCR beta chain is from a study of cytomegalovirus exposure and HLA in healthy donors. Looked up from germline, CDR1 is SEHNR and CDR2 is FQNEAQ (reference sequence). V was clipped by 5 bases and J by 0 bases, with 14 bases between them. The length of the CDR3 is 15 residues. PCR employed 60 Vbeta and 13 Jbeta primers. The repertoire was sequenced with immunoSEQ multiplex PCR; TCRdb's copy has only in-frame clones and lacks some. The data contain more than 150,000 clones, over 70% of them singletons. Regarding the study as a whole: Based on reports, TCR beta sequences accurately predicted HLA-A and HLA-B alleles for most subjects.

For this clone: Its antigen is as yet unknown.

The origin of this receptor is a woman aged 50 to 65 in good health and CMV-seropositive. Specimen: PBMCs. The chain carries TRBV7-9 and TRBJ2-7; a weak D match, TRBD2 (5 bases). The CDR3 coding sequence is TGTGCCAGCAGCCCCGCGGGCAGGCGCTCCTACGAGCAGTACTTC. The encoded protein is CASSPAGRRSYEQYF.